This TCR beta chain came from a study of cytomegalovirus exposure and HLA in healthy donors. As to this clone: As yet, its antigen is unknown.

The germline CDR1 and CDR2 sequences are SGHNT and YYREEE (reference sequence). Germline trimming cut 1 base from V and 3 bases from J; bases unmatched to any gene: 4. The CDR3 has 14 amino acids. TCRdb keeps only in-frame clones here, not all; method: immunoSEQ multiplex PCR. Of roughly 80,000 clones in the sample, 90% to 95% are singletons; the top ten hold roughly 0.62%. Whole-study findings and limits: Subsequent analysis revealed that first-cohort TCR clusters tended to co-occur in the 130 or so validation repertoires.

Sequenced sample: PBMCs. The clonotype originates from a man aged 18 to 29 in good health and CMV-seronegative. This chain uses TRBV5-4 with TRBJ2-7; TRBD2 aligns across 7 bases. The CDR3 sequence is CASSLLIAGYEQYF. The CDR3 region has the DNA TGTGCCAGCAGCTTGCTGATAGCGGGCTACGAGCAGTACTTC.